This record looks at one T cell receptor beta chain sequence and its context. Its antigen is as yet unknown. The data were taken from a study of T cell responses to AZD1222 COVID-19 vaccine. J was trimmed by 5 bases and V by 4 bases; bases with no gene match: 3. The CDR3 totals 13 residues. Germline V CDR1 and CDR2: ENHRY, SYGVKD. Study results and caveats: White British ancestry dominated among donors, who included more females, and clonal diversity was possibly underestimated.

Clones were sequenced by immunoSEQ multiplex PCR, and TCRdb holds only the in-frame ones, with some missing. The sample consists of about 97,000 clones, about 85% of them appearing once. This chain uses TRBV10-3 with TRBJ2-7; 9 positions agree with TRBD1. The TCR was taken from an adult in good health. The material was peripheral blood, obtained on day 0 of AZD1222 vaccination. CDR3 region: CAISAQGANEQYF. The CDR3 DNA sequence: TGTGCCATCAGTGCACAGGGGGCAAACGAGCAGTACTTC.